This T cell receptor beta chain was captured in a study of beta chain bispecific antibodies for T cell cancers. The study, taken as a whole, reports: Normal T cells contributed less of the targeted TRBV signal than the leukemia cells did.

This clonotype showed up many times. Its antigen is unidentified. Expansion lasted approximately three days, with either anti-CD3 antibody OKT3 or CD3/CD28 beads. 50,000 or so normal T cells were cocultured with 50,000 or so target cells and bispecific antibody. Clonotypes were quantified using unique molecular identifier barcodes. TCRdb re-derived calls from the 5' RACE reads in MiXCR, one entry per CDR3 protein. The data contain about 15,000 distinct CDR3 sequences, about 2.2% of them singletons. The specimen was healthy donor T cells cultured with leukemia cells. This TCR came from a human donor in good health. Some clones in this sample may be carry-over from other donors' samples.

The CDR3 DNA follows: TGCAGTGCTGGGGAGGTTTCTATGGTGAACACTGAAGCTTTCTTT. Translation gives CSAGEVSMVNTEAFF. The chain has TRBV20-1 and TRBJ1-1; D is ambiguous. CDR1 is DFQATT, CDR2 SNEGSKA, per germline (reference sequence). The V gene lost 5 bases and the J gene lost 0 bases, with 16 bases spanning the gap. The CDR3 totals 15 residues.